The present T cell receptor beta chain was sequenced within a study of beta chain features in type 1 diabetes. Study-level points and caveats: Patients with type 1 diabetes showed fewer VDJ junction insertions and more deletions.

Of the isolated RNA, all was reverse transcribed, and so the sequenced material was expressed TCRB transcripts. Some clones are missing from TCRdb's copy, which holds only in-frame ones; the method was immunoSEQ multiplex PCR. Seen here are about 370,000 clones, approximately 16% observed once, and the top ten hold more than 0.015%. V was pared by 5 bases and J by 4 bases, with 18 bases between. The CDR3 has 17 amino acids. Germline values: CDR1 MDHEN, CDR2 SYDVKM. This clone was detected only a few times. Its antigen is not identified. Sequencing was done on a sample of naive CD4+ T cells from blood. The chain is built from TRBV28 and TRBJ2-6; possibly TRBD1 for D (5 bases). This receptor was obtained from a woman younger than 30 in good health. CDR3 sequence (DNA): TGTGCCAGCAGTCCCTGGGGCCAGGGTACGGGGGCCAACGTCCTGACTTTC. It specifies CASSPWGQGTGANVLTF.